This entry describes one T cell receptor beta chain. This entry belongs to a study of blood T cell repertoires in COVID-19. Looked up from germline, CDR1 is SEHNR and CDR2 is FQNEAQ (reference sequence). V lost 2 bases and J lost 7, with 9 bases in between. The CDR3 is 12 amino acids. Method: immunoSEQ multiplex PCR; TCRdb's copy keeps in-frame clones and lacks some. In the table there are about 270,000 clones, less than 85% of which are singletons. The clonotype originates from a woman aged 18 to 35 with acute or convalescent COVID-19. The J gene is TRBJ2-7, the V gene TRBV7-9, with D unclear. The sequenced sample was peripheral blood. CDR3 coding DNA: TGTGCCAGCAGCTTAAACATACTAGAGCAGTACTTC. It specifies CASSLNILEQYF.